Below, 2 T cell receptor beta chains from the same sample are listed, as sequenced in a study of blood T cell repertoires in COVID-19. Method: immunoSEQ multiplex PCR; TCRdb's copy keeps in-frame clones and lacks some. The repertoire has about 64,000 clones, approximately 78% of them found once; the top ten carry roughly an eighth. Source material: peripheral blood. These receptors came from a man aged 80 or over with acute or convalescent COVID-19.

V gene TRBV6-6 combines with J gene TRBJ2-5, with 11 bases identical to TRBD2. The J segment lost 4 bases and the V segment lost 10 bases, leaving 11 bases of the junction unmatched. Germline V gene data show CDR1 as MNHNY and CDR2 as SVGAGI (reference sequence). The CDR3 runs 15 residues. CDR3 DNA sequence: TGTGCCACTTCGACTAGCGGGACGCGTGGAGAGACCCAGTACTTC. It is translated as CATSTSGTRGETQYF.

The chain couples TRBV3-1 (or the pseudogene TRBV3-2) to TRBJ2-7; 12 bases are shared with TRBD2. The CDR3 spans 16 residues. CDR1 is LGHDT, CDR2 YNNKEL, per germline (reference sequence). The V gene end was trimmed by 1 base and the J gene end by 4 bases; junction bases not matched to a gene: 5. As DNA, the CDR3 is TGTGCCAGCAGCCAAGGGACTAGCGGGACTCTGTACGAGCAGTACTTC. Translation: CASSQGTSGTLYEQYF.